This T cell receptor (beta chain) was found in a study of identifying expanded T cells in peripheral blood. Generated by immunoSEQ multiplex PCR, the TCRdb table keeps only in-frame clones and is missing some. Of 84,000 or so clones in the sample, about nine tenths were seen once. In this sample, this clone turned up once. V lost 1 base to trimming and J lost 0 bases; unmatched junction nucleotides: 4. The CDR3 sequence is 17 residues long. Germline V CDR1 and CDR2: LGHNA, YNFKEQ. The sample taken for sequencing was blood. The chain has TRBV4-2 and TRBJ1-4; 8 bases are shared with TRBD1. This receptor was identified in a person between 18 and 75 years old in good health. The CDR3 DNA reads as TGTGCCAGCAGCCAAGCGACAGGGGTTTCAACTAATGAAAAACTGTTTTTT. Its protein product is CASSQATGVSTNEKLFF.